Below are 8 T cell receptor beta chains sequenced from a single sample in a study of blood T cell repertoires in COVID-19. Using immunoSEQ multiplex PCR, the repertoire was profiled, and TCRdb retains in-frame clones only, with some absent. Among about 220,000 clones listed, around 82% were seen once. What was sequenced was PBMCs or T cells enriched from blood (not recorded which). These receptors were taken from a woman aged 45-65 years who had been exposed to COVID-19.

The chain has TRBV6-5 and TRBJ1-3, with D uncertain. Per the germline V gene, CDR1 is MNHEY and CDR2 is SVGAGI. The CDR3 is 13 amino acids. V was clipped by 7 bases and J by 0 bases, with 7 bases between them. Here the CDR3 reads CASNSVSGNTIYF. DNA for the CDR3: TGTGCCAGCAACTCCGTCTCTGGAAACACCATATATTTT.

The genes are TRBV11-3 and TRBJ2-1; D possibly corresponds to TRBD2 (7 bases). Germline loops: CDR1 SGHNT, CDR2 YENEEA. V lost 5 bases to trimming and J lost 5 bases, with 13 bases between them. The CDR3 consists of 14 residues. In DNA form, the CDR3 reads TGTGCCAGCAGCCCCGGCGGGGGCGACAATGAGCAGTTCTTC. Translation gives CASSPGGGDNEQFF.

The rearrangement joins TRBV7-7 to TRBJ1-1, with a weak D call TRBD1 (6 bases). The CDR3 loop spans 13 amino acids. Germline CDR1 SSHAT, CDR2 FNYEAQ (reference sequence). V lost 2 bases, J lost 11 bases, and 15 bases lay in between. CDR3 DNA: TGTGCCAGCAGCTTAAGGAGCGAGGGGGAGGCTTTCTTT. Translated, it gives CASSLRSEGEAFF.

This clone was seen a single time. The rearrangement uses TRBV20-1 and TRBJ2-5; D gene unclear. Trimming took off 4 bases at V and 4 bases at J, with 10 bases between the two ends. The CDR3 is 12 residues long. The V gene's germline CDR1 is DFQATT and CDR2 SNEGSKA (reference sequence). This CDR3 is CSANERGETQYF. The DNA of the CDR3 is TGCAGTGCTAATGAGCGCGGAGAGACCCAGTACTTC.

This sequence joins TRBV10-1 and TRBJ2-3, with a tentative D call TRBD2 (5 bases). The germline gives CDR1 WNHNN, CDR2 SYGVQD (reference sequence). V was shortened by 4 bases and J by 6 bases, with 5 bases between the two germline ends. The CDR3 totals 11 residues. CDR3 sequence reads: CASSAGDTQYF. CDR3 DNA sequence: TGCGCCAGCAGTGCGGGGGATACGCAGTATTTT.

The chain links TRBV3-1 (or the pseudogene TRBV3-2) to TRBJ2-5; 8 nucleotides align to TRBD1. From germline, CDR1 is LGHDT and CDR2 YNNKEL (reference sequence). V lost 2 bases and J lost 1; bases outside the gene matches: 3. The CDR3 is 15 amino acids. In DNA form, the CDR3 reads TGTGCCAGCAGCCAAAACACAGGGGGCCAAGAGACCCAGTACTTC. This sequence encodes CASSQNTGGQETQYF.

This chain links TRBV30 with TRBJ1-3; D gene ambiguous. Trimming shortened V by 5 bases and J by 5 bases, and 16 bases separated the two germline ends. Germline lookup yields CDR1 GTSNPN and CDR2 SVGIG (reference sequence). The CDR3 sequence is 14 residues long. The CDR3 here is CAWAPEEERNTIYF. The CDR3 DNA sequence: TGTGCCTGGGCCCCAGAGGAGGAGAGAAACACCATATATTTT.

Here the CDR3 reads CASSLGQGGNTIYF. DNA for the CDR3: TGTGCCAGCAGCCTAGGACAGGGAGGAAACACCATATATTTT. The J gene is TRBJ1-3, the V gene TRBV7-9; 8 bases match TRBD1. The CDR3 length is 14 residues. With V trimmed by 5 bases and J by 4 bases, 4 bases remained unmatched. The germline V gene has CDR1 SEHNR and CDR2 FQNEAQ (reference sequence).